Listed below are T cell receptor beta chains from one sample, sequenced in a study of CD8+ T cells in alopecia areata. The data were produced by immunoSEQ multiplex PCR, yet TCRdb's version contains in-frame clones alone and is incomplete. The sample has about 100,000 clones; approximately 63% are singletons. The sample in question was CD8+ T cells sorted from blood, obtained between weeks 55 and 65, from a patient treated with tofacitinib. All receptors come from a human donor with alopecia areata. Each CDR3 is given with its conserved first and last residue. The D gene is left open where the match is weak. Clone size is given for some rows only: seen once, a few or many times, or a class if the clone is expanded.

D	V	J	size	CDR3	DNA
-	TRBV7-9	TRBJ1-1	few	CASTFGADTEAFF	TGTGCCAGCACCTTCGGAGCGGACACTGAAGCTTTCTTT
TRBD1	TRBV4-1	TRBJ1-2	-	CASSRGQGADGYTF	TGCGCCAGCAGCCGGGGACAGGGGGCAGATGGCTACACCTTC
TRBD1	TRBV5-6	TRBJ1-2	-	CASSGVTGGPGYTF	TGTGCCAGCAGCGGGGTTACAGGGGGCCCTGGCTACACCTTC
-	TRBV19	TRBJ1-1	-	CASLGHEAFF	TGTGCCAGTCTTGGGCATGAAGCTTTCTTT
-	TRBV7-9	TRBJ1-1	-	CASSWVSTEAFF	TGTGCCAGCAGCTGGGTTTCCACTGAAGCTTTCTTT
-	TRBV6-1	TRBJ2-7	-	CASKLQGYEQYF	TGTGCCAGCAAACTCCAGGGCTACGAGCAGTACTTC
-	TRBV29-1	TRBJ1-1	-	CSPRIDDEAFF	TGCAGCCCGCGGATAGACGATGAAGCTTTCTTT
-	TRBV7-6	TRBJ1-1	-	CASSLVGAEAFF	TGTGCCAGCAGCTTAGTGGGGGCTGAAGCTTTCTTT
-	TRBV6-1	TRBJ1-1	few	CASSEVVAFF	TGTGCCAGCAGTGAAGTGGTCGCTTTCTTT
-	TRBV7-9	TRBJ2-7	-	CASSFVSDSSYEQYF	TGTGCCAGCAGCTTTGTGTCAGACTCTTCCTACGAGCAGTACTTC
TRBD2	TRBV10-2	TRBJ2-3	-	CASSEWGLAGDSTDTQYF	TGCGCCAGCAGTGAGTGGGGACTAGCGGGGGACAGCACAGATACGCAGTATTTT
TRBD2	TRBV7-9	TRBJ2-3	-	CASSPRALAGIPDTQYF	TGTGCCAGCAGCCCCCGGGCTTTAGCGGGGATCCCAGATACGCAGTATTTT
-	TRBV11-2	TRBJ1-2	few	CASSLLGRDYGYTF	TGTGCCAGCAGCTTATTAGGGAGGGACTATGGCTACACCTTC
-	TRBV19	TRBJ1-5	-	CASRWGARSNQPQHF	TGTGCCAGTAGATGGGGGGCGAGGAGCAATCAGCCCCAGCATTTT
-	TRBV6-5	TRBJ1-2	-	CAAGGEGGHYGYTF	TGTGCCGCGGGGGGTGAGGGAGGGCACTATGGCTACACCTTC
TRBD1	TRBV7-2	TRBJ2-6	few	CASSLTGDRDGANVLTF	TGTGCCAGCAGCTTGACTGGGGACAGGGATGGGGCCAACGTCCTGACTTTC
-	TRBV7-9	TRBJ2-5	few	CASSYHETQYF	TGTGCCAGCAGCTACCACGAGACCCAGTACTTC
-	TRBV7-9	TRBJ2-3	few	CASSLLRDKSTDTQYF	TGTGCCAGCAGCCTCCTCCGGGACAAGAGCACAGATACGCAGTATTTT
TRBD1	TRBV27	TRBJ2-4	few	CASSPTGTGWVIQYF	TGTGCCAGCAGTCCGACCGGGACAGGGTGGGTAATTCAGTACTTC
-	TRBV4-1	TRBJ1-2	few	CASSPLGTYGYTF	TGCGCCAGCAGCCCCCTAGGGACCTATGGCTACACCTTC
TRBD1	TRBV29-1	TRBJ2-5	-	CSVGQGNPQETQYF	TGCAGCGTGGGACAGGGAAACCCCCAAGAGACCCAGTACTTC
-	TRBV5-6	TRBJ2-3	few	CASSFGQGDTQYF	TGTGCCAGCAGCTTCGGCCAGGGAGATACGCAGTATTTT
-	TRBV7-9	TRBJ1-1	few	CASSPGGGKLYTEAFF	TGTGCCAGCAGCCCCGGGGGGGGAAAGCTTTACACTGAAGCTTTCTTT
-	TRBV6-1	TRBJ2-7	-	CASSEFRVSYEQYF	TGTGCCAGCAGTGAATTCAGGGTCTCCTACGAGCAGTACTTC
-	TRBV4-1	TRBJ1-2	-	CASSQDRVGSLYGYTF	TGCGCCAGCAGCCAAGATAGGGTCGGCAGTTTATATGGCTACACCTTC
-	TRBV5-1	TRBJ1-5	few	CASSMEGGNQPQHF	TGCGCCAGCAGCATGGAAGGTGGAAATCAGCCCCAGCATTTT
-	TRBV7-2	TRBJ1-1	once	CASSLNKNTEAFF	TGTGCCAGCAGCTTAAACAAGAACACTGAAGCTTTCTTT
-	TRBV6-5	TRBJ1-5	-	CASSYRVDQPQHF	TGTGCCAGCAGTTACAGGGTGGATCAGCCCCAGCATTTT
-	TRBV29-1	TRBJ1-1	-	CSVDISMGNTEAFF	TGCAGCGTTGACATCTCAATGGGGAACACTGAAGCTTTCTTT
-	TRBV6-6	TRBJ1-5	-	CASSYSGLNQPQHF	TGTGCCAGCAGTTATTCAGGACTCAATCAGCCCCAGCATTTT
TRBD1	TRBV7-9	TRBJ2-7	few	CASSSGTVYEQYF	TGTGCCAGCAGCTCGGGGACAGTCTACGAGCAGTACTTC
-	TRBV7-9	TRBJ1-2	-	CASSLQPANYGYTF	TGTGCCAGCAGCTTACAGCCAGCTAACTATGGCTACACCTTC
-	TRBV27	TRBJ2-1	-	CASSFNRKQFF	TGTGCCAGCAGTTTTAACAGAAAGCAGTTCTTC
-	TRBV19	TRBJ2-2	-	CASSTGALTGELFF	TGTGCCAGTAGTACTGGGGCTTTGACCGGGGAGCTGTTTTTT
-	TRBV11-1	TRBJ2-1	-	CASSLDQAGHYNEQFF	TGTGCCAGCAGCTTAGACCAAGCGGGCCATTACAATGAGCAGTTCTTC
-	TRBV29-1	TRBJ1-2	few	CSVDSGERFGYTF	TGCAGCGTTGATTCAGGGGAAAGGTTTGGCTACACCTTC
-	TRBV13	TRBJ1-5	few	CASSLGRGQALGPQHF	TGTGCCAGCAGCTTAGGCCGTGGGCAGGCCTTGGGGCCCCAGCATTTT